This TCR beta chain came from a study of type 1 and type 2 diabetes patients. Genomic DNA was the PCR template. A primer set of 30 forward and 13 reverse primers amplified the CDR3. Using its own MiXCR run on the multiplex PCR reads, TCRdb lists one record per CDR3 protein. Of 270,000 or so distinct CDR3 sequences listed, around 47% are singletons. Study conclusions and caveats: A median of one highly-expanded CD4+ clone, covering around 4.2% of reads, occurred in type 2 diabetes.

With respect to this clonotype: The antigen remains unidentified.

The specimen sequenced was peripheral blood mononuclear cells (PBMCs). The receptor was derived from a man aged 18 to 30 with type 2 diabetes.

The CDR3 DNA reads TGTGCCAGCAGCCAAGTAGTCCGGACTAGCGGGAGCGGTGAGACCCAGTACTTC. Protein product: CASSQVVRTSGSGETQYF. The chain carries TRBV7-7 and TRBJ2-5; 13 nucleotides match TRBD2. V lost 5 bases to trimming and J lost 5 bases; unmatched junction nucleotides: 14. CDR1 is SSHAT, CDR2 FNYEAQ, per germline (reference sequence). This CDR3 is 18 amino acids long.